Ten or more counts support the clone carrying this T cell receptor beta chain. What it binds is unknown. This sample was taken from a study of T-cell memory formation after mild COVID-19. Findings and caveats of the study: Clones shrinking from day 15 to 85 showed even CD4/CD8 mixes; later expanders tilted CD4+.

Germline loops: CDR1 SGHVS, CDR2 FNYEAQ. This CDR3 region has 14 residues. The V and J ends lost 5 bases and 2 bases respectively, with 13 bases between them. TCRdb called the 5' RACE reads again in MiXCR, with one record for every CDR3 protein. The sample carries about 500,000 distinct CDR3 sequences, 20% recorded once. This chain uses TRBV7-6 with TRBJ2-7, with D tentatively TRBD1 or TRBD2 (6 bases each). This clonotype was obtained from an adult woman who had mild COVID-19 (a few samples of this study predate the infection). Cell type and time point are not known. Sequencing was performed on PBMCs or a T cell subset sorted from them (not recorded which). The CDR3: CASSPQGLPYEQYF. The DNA of the CDR3 is TGTGCCAGCAGCCCACAGGGACTTCCCTACGAGCAGTACTTC.